The present T cell receptor (beta chain) was sequenced within a study of identical twins. Whole-study results and caveats: Because invariant MAIT and iNKT cells could be present, zero-insertion analyses could be partly confounded.

A single record per CDR3 protein comes from TCRdb applying MiXCR to the 5' RACE reads. The sample lists about 280,000 distinct CDR3 sequences, approximately 8.5% occurring once. A remark on this clonotype: Its antigen is unknown.

This sample also appeared in a second study, on yellow fever vaccine responses in identical twins.

The sequence was obtained from a woman between 18 and 29 years old in good health. The material sequenced was memory (CD45RO+) T cells sorted from blood.

CDR3: CASGLVLLGGKVTDTQYF. CDR3 nucleotides: TGTGCTAGTGGTTTGGTCCTCCTAGGGGGGAAGGTCACAGATACGCAGTATTTT. The chain employs TRBV12-5 and TRBJ2-3; perhaps D is TRBD1 or TRBD2 (6 bases each). This CDR3 region has 18 residues. Germline CDR1 LGHNT, CDR2 FRNRAP. Trimming stripped 0 bases from V and 2 bases from J, with 18 bases between.